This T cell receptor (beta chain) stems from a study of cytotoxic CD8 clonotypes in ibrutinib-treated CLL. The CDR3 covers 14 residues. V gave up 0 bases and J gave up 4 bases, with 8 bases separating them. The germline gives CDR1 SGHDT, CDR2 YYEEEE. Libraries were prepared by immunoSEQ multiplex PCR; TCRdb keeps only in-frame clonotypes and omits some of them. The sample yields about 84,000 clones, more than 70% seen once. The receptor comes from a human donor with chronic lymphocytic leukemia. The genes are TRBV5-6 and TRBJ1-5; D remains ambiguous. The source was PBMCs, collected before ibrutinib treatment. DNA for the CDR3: TGTGCCAGCAGCTTGGGTGGGGAGAATCAGCCCCAGCATTTT. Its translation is CASSLGGENQPQHF.